This TCR beta chain is from a study of T cell responses to AZD1222 COVID-19 vaccine. Study-wide points: The study found vaccine-associated CD4 TCRs spanning spike, dominant at 160-218 and 743-854.

The assay was immunoSEQ multiplex PCR, and TCRdb's table has in-frame clones only and misses some. Of some 140,000 clones in the sample, around 90% were seen once. CDR1 and CDR2 from the germline V gene are SGHVS and FQNEAQ. V dropped 0 bases and J dropped 6 bases, with 6 bases sitting between them. The CDR3 extends over 12 amino acids. With respect to this clone: Its cognate antigen is unknown.

Sequencing was performed on peripheral blood, taken on day 0 of AZD1222 vaccination. This rearrangement joins TRBV7-8 to TRBJ2-7; D gene unclear. The receptor was isolated from an adult in good health. CDR3 loop: CASSLAGPEQYF. CDR3 nucleotide sequence: TGTGCCAGCAGCTTAGCAGGTCCCGAGCAGTACTTC. Looking up the rest from reference TRBV7-8 and TRBJ2-7 gives the full variable domain: GAGVSQSPRYKVAKRGQDVALRCDPISGHVSLFWYQQALGQGPEFLTYFQNEAQLDKSGLPSDRFFAERPEGSVSTLKIQRTQQEDSAVYLCASSLAGPEQYFGPGTRLTVT.